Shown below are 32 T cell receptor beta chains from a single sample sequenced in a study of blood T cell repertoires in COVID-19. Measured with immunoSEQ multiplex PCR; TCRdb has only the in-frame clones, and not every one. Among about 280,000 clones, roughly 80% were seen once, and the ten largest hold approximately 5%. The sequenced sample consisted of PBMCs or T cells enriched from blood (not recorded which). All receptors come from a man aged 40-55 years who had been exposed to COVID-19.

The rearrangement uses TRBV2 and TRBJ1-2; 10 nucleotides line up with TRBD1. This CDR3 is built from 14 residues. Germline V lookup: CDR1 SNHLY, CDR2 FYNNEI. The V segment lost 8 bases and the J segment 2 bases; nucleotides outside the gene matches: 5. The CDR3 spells CASEPGQGNYGYTF. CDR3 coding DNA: TGTGCCAGCGAGCCGGGACAGGGGAACTATGGCTACACCTTC.

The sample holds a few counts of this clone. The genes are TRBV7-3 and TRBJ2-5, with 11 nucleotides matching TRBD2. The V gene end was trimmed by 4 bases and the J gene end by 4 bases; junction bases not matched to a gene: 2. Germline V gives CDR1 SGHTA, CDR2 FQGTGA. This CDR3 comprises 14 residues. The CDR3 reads CASSSTSGTETQYF. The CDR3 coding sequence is TGTGCCAGCAGCTCGACTAGCGGGACAGAGACCCAGTACTTC.

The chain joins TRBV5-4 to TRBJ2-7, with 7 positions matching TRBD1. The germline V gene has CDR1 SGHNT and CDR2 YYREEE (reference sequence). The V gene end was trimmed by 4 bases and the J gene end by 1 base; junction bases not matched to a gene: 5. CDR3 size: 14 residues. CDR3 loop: CASSGDRASYEQYF. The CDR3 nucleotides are TGTGCCAGCAGCGGAGACAGGGCATCCTACGAGCAGTACTTC.

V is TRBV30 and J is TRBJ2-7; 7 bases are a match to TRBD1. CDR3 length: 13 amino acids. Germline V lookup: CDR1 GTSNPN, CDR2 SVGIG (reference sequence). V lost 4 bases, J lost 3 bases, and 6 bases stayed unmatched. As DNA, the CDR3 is TGTGCCTGGACATCTTGGGACAGCTACGAGCAGTACTTC. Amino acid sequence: CAWTSWDSYEQYF.

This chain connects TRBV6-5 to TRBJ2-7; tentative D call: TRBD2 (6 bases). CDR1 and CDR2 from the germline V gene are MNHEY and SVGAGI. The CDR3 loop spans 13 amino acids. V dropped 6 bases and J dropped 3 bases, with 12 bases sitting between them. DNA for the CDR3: TGTGCCAGCAGAAAAACGGGGGTCTACGAGCAGTACTTC. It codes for CASRKTGVYEQYF.

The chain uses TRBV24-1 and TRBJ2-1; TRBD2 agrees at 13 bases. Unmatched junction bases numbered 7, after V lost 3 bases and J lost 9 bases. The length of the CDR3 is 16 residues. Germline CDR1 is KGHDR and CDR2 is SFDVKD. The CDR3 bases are TGTGCCACCAGTGATCTCGGACTAGCGGGAGAGTGTGAGCAGTTCTTC. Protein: CATSDLGLAGECEQFF.

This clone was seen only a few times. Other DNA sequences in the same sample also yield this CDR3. The chain's CDR3 is CASSLGLYSNQPQHF. DNA for the CDR3: TGTGCCAGCAGCTTAGGACTATATAGCAATCAGCCCCAGCATTTT. The rearrangement uses TRBV7-9 and TRBJ1-5; the D is unclear. This CDR3 is built from 15 residues. Germline V CDR1 and CDR2: SEHNR, FQNEAQ (reference sequence). V gave up 1 base and J gave up 0 bases, with 7 bases separating them.

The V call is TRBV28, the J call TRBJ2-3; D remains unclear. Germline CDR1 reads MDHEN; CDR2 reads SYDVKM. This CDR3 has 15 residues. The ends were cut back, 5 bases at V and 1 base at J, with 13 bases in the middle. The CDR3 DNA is TGTGCCAGCAGTCAAAACGGAGTGGGCACAGATACGCAGTATTTT. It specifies CASSQNGVGTDTQYF. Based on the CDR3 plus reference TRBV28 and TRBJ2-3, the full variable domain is DVKVTQSSRYLVKRTGEKVFLECVQDMDHENMFWYRQDPGLGLRLIYFSYDVKMKEKGDIPEGYSVSREKKERFSLILESASTNQTSMYLCASSQNGVGTDTQYFGPGTRLTVL.

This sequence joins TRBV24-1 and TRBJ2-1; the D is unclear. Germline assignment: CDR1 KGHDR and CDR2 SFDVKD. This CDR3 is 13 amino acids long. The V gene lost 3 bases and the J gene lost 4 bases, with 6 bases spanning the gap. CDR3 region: CATSDPEYNEQFF. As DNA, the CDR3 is TGTGCCACCAGTGATCCAGAATACAATGAGCAGTTCTTC.

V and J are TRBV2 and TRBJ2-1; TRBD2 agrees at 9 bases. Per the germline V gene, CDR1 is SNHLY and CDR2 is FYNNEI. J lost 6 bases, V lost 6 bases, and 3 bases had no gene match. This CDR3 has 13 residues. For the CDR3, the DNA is TGTGCCAGCAGGACTAGCGGAGTCAATGAGCAGTTCTTC. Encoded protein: CASRTSGVNEQFF.

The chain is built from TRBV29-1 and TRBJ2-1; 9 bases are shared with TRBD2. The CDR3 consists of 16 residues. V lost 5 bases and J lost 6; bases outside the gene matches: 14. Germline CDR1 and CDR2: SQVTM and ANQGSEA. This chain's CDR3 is CSVTVFSGSLANEQFF. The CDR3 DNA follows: TGCAGCGTTACGGTCTTTAGCGGGAGCCTGGCCAATGAGCAGTTCTTC.

The CDR3 loop is CASSAGTGFSDSVLTF. CDR3 sequence (DNA): TGTGCCAGCAGCGCCGGGACAGGGTTTAGCGATAGCGTCCTGACTTTC. This chain uses TRBV28 with TRBJ2-6; TRBD1 matches 9 bases. Germline trimming cut 6 bases from V and 12 bases from J; bases unmatched to any gene: 15. This CDR3 has 16 amino acids. Germline V gene data show CDR1 as MDHEN and CDR2 as SYDVKM. Variable domain in full (rest from reference TRBV28 and TRBJ2-6): DVKVTQSSRYLVKRTGEKVFLECVQDMDHENMFWYRQDPGLGLRLIYFSYDVKMKEKGDIPEGYSVSREKKERFSLILESASTNQTSMYLCASSAGTGFSDSVLTFGAGSRLTVL.

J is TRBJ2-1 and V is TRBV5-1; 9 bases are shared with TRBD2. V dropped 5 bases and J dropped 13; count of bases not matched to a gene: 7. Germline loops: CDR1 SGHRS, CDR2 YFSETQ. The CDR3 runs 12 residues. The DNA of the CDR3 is TGCGCCAGCAGTTATAGCGGGAGCGGTCAGTTCTTC. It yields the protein CASSYSGSGQFF.

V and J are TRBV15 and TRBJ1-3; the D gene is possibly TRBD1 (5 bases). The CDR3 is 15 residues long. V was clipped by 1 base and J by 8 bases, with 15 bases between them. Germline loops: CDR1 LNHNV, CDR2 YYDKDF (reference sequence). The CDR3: CATSRVFGGSDTIYF. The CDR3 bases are TGTGCCACCAGCAGAGTGTTCGGGGGTTCGGACACCATATATTTT.

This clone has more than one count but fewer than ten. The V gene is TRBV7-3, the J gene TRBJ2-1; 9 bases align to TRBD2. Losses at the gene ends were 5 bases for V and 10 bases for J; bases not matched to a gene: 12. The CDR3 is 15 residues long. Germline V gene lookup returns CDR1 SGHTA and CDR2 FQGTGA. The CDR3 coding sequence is TGTGCCAGCAGCCCTAGCGGGACCTCAGGGGGGGAGCAGTTCTTC. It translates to CASSPSGTSGGEQFF. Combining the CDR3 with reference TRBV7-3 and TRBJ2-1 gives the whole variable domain GAGVSQTPSNKVTEKGKYVELRCDPISGHTALYWYRQSLGQGPEFLIYFQGTGAADDSGLPNDRFFAVRPEGSVSTLKIQRTERGDSAVYLCASSPSGTSGGEQFFGPGTRLTVL.

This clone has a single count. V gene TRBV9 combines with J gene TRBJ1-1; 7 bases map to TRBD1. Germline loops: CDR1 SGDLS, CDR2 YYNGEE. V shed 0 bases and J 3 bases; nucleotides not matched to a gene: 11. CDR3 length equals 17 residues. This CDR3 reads CASSVGDSLLRDTEAFF. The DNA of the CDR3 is TGTGCCAGCAGCGTAGGGGACAGTCTCCTTAGGGACACTGAAGCTTTCTTT. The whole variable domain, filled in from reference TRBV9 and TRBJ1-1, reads DSGVTQTPKHLITATGQRVTLRCSPRSGDLSVYWYQQSLDQGLQFLIQYYNGEERAKGNILERFSAQQFPDLHSELNLSSLELGDSALYFCASSVGDSLLRDTEAFFGQGTRLTVV.

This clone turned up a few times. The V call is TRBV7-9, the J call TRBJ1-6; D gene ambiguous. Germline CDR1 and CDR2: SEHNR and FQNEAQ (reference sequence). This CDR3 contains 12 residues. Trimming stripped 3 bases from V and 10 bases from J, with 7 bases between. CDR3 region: CASSLGESPLHF. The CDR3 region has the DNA TGTGCCAGCAGCTTGGGCGAATCACCCCTCCACTTT.

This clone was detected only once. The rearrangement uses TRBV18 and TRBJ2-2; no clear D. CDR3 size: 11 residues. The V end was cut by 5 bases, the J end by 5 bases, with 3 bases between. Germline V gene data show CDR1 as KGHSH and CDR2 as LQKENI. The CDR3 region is CASSTTGELFF. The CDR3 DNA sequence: TGTGCCAGCTCAACTACCGGGGAGCTGTTTTTT.

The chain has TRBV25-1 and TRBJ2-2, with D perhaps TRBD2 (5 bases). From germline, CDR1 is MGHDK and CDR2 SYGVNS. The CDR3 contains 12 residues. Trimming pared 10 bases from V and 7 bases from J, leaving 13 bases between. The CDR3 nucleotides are TGTGCCACCGCCTTCGGGGTCGGGGAGCTGTTTTTT. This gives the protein CATAFGVGELFF. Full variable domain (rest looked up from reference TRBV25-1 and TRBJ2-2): EADIYQTPRYLVIGTGKKITLECSQTMGHDKMYWYQQDPGMELHLIHYSYGVNSTEKGDLSSESTVSRIRTEHFPLTLESARPSHTSQYLCATAFGVGELFFGEGSRLTVL.

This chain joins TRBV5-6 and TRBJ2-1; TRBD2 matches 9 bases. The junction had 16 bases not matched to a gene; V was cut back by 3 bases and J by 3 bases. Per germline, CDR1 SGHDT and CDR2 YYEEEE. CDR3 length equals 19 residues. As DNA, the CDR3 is TGTGCCAGCAGCTCGTTAAAGCGGGAGGCATCATCGCGCTACAATGAGCAGTTCTTC. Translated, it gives CASSSLKREASSRYNEQFF.

The CDR3 bases are TGTGCCAGCAGCAAATCCTTTAACAGTGAAGCTTTCTTT. This codes for CASSKSFNSEAFF. The rearrangement uses TRBV21-1 and TRBJ1-1; the DNA was not used to check the table's D call, TRBD1. TRBV21-1 is classified as a pseudogene. The CDR3 is 13 residues long.

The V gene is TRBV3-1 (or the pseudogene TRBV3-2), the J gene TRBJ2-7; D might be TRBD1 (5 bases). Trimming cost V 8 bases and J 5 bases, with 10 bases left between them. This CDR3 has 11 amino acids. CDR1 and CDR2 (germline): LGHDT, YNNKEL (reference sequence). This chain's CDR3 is CASARAHEQYF. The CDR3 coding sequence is TGTGCCAGCGCCAGGGCCCACGAGCAGTACTTC.

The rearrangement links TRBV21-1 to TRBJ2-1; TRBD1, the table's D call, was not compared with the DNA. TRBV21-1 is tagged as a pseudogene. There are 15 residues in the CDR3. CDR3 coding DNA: TGTGCCAGCACCCACCCCACGGGACAGCACAATGAGCAGTTCTTC. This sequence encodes CASTHPTGQHNEQFF.

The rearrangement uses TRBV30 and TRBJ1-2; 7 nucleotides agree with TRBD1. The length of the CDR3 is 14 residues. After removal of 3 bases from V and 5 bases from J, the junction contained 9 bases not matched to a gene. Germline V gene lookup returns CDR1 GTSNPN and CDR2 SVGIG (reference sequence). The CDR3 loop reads CAWRRTGRLYGYTF. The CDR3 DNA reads TGTGCCTGGAGGAGGACAGGACGTTTATATGGCTACACCTTC. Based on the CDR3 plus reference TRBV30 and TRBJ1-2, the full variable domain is SQTIHQWPATLVQPVGSPLSLECTVEGTSNPNLYWYRQAAGRGLQLLFYSVGIGQISSEVPQNLSASRPQDRQFILSSKKLLLSDSGFYLCAWRRTGRLYGYTFGSGTRLTVV.

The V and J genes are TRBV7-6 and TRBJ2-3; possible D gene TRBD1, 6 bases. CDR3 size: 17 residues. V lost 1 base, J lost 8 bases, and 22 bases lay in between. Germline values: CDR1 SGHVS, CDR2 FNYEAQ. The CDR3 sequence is CASSLGRDRIAYPTQYF. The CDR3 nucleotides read TGTGCCAGCAGCTTAGGACGCGACAGGATTGCGTACCCTACGCAGTATTTT.

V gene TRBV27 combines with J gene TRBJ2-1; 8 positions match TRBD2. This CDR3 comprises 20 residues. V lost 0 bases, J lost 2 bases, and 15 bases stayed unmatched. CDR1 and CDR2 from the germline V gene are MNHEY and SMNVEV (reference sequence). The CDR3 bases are TGTGCCAGCAGTTTATCCGCCCCTGGGCTAGCGGGTAATACCTACAATGAGCAGTTCTTC. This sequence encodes CASSLSAPGLAGNTYNEQFF.

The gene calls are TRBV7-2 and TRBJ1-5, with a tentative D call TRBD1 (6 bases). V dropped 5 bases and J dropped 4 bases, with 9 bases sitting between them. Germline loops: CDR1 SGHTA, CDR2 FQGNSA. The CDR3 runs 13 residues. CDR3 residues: CASSGQQNQPQHF. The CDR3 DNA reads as TGTGCCAGCAGCGGACAGCAAAATCAGCCCCAGCATTTT. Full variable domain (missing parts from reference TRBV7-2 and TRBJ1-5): GAGVSQSPSNKVTEKGKDVELRCDPISGHTALYWYRQSLGQGLEFLIYFQGNSAPDKSGLPSDRFSAERTGGSVSTLTIQRTQQEDSAVYLCASSGQQNQPQHFGDGTRLSIL.

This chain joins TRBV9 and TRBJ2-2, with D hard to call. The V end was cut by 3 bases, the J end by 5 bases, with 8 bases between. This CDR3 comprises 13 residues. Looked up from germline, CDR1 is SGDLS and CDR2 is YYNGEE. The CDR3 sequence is CASSAPLTGELFF. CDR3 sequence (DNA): TGTGCCAGCAGCGCTCCTTTGACCGGGGAGCTGTTTTTT.

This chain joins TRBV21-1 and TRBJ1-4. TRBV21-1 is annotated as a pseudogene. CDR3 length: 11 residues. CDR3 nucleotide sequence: TGTGCCAGCACTACCAATGAAAAACTGTTTTTT. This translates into CASTTNEKLFF.

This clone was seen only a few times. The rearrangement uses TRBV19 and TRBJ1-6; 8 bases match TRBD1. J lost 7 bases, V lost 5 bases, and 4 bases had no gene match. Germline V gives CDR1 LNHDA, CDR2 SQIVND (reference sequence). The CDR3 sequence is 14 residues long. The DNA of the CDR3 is TGTGCCAGTAGTGACAGGGGAACCAATTCACCCCTCCACTTT. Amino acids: CASSDRGTNSPLHF.

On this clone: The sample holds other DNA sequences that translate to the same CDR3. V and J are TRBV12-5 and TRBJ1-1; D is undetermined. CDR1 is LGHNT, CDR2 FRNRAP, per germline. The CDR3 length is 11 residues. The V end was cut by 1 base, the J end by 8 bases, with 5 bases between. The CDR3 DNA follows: TGTGCTAGTGGTTTGGGGAGAGAAGCTTTCTTT. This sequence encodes CASGLGREAFF.

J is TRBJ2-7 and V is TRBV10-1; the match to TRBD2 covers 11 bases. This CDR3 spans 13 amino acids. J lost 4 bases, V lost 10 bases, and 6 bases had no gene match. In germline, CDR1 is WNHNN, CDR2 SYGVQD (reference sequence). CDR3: CAIPGLAAYEQYF. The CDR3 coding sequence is TGCGCCATCCCGGGACTAGCGGCTTACGAGCAGTACTTC.